This T cell receptor beta chain was documented in a study of CD8+CD57+ T cells in acquired aplastic anemia. Only patients with CD8+CD57+ cell expansion on flow cytometry were chosen for sequencing. Each patient gave a blood sample that was collected before any therapy had been received. Germline V gene data show CDR1 as MNHEY and CDR2 as SVGEGT. The CDR3 contains 17 residues. J was trimmed by 0 bases and V by 2 bases; bases with no gene match: 7. This clonotype came up a few times. Genomic DNA was employed as the template in profiling TCR beta VDJ and CDR3. Each CDR3 protein gets one entry after TCRdb re-called the reads with MiXCR. The sample lists 200,000 or so distinct CDR3 sequences, 48% occurring once.

The sample was sorted CD4+, CD8+, or CD8+CD57+ T cells (not recorded which) from PBMCs. The source of this sequence is a human donor with aplastic anemia. This chain connects TRBV6-2 or TRBV6-3 to TRBJ2-4; 7 bases map to TRBD2. CDR3 sequence reads: CASSYLGSGIAKNIQYF. As DNA, the CDR3 is TGTGCCAGCAGTTACCTTGGAAGCGGGATAGCCAAAAACATTCAGTACTTC.